These 19 T cell receptor beta chains came from one sample sequenced in a study of blood T cell repertoires in COVID-19. Assay used: immunoSEQ multiplex PCR; TCRdb lists only in-frame clones, some missing. Of about 280,000 clones listed, 80% to 90% are singletons. Input material: peripheral blood. The receptor set was obtained from a woman between 65 and 79 years old with COVID-19, enrolled during active disease.

This rearrangement joins TRBV9 to TRBJ1-2; D is undetermined. Trimming removed 0 bases at V and 6 bases at J, with 9 bases between. This CDR3 is built from 13 residues. Germline V gene sequence: CDR1 SGDLS, CDR2 YYNGEE. CDR3 residues: CASSVDGVDGYTF. DNA of the CDR3: TGTGCCAGCAGCGTAGACGGGGTAGATGGCTACACCTTC.

The chain uses TRBV5-1 and TRBJ1-2; unclear D gene. CDR1 and CDR2 from the germline V gene are SGHRS and YFSETQ. Trimming removed 3 bases at V and 3 bases at J, with 15 bases between. CDR3 length: 15 amino acids. In DNA, the CDR3 is TGCGCCAGCAGCTCCCGACTCGGCGGCGACTATGGCTACACCTTC. Translation: CASSSRLGGDYGYTF.

The chain combines TRBV27 with TRBJ2-1, with 11 bases aligning to TRBD2. J lost 6 bases, V lost 3 bases, and 7 bases had no gene match. The CDR3 spans 16 residues. Germline V gives CDR1 MNHEY, CDR2 SMNVEV (reference sequence). CDR3 amino acids: CASSFAGTSGANEQFF. The DNA of the CDR3 is TGTGCCAGCAGTTTTGCCGGGACTAGCGGTGCCAATGAGCAGTTCTTC.

The gene calls are TRBV4-3 and TRBJ1-3; D perhaps matches TRBD1 (6 bases). Germline V lookup: CDR1 LGHNA, CDR2 YSLEER. The CDR3 is made up of 17 amino acids. The germline V and J ends were trimmed by 0 bases and 7 bases, with 19 bases remaining between them. The CDR3 sequence: CASSQDQEGVIKNTIYF. For the CDR3, the DNA is TGCGCCAGCAGCCAAGATCAAGAGGGGGTAATTAAGAACACCATATATTTT.

This rearrangement joins TRBV6-1 to TRBJ1-2; D remains ambiguous. Trimming pared 0 bases from V and 3 bases from J, leaving 11 bases between. The CDR3 runs to 15 residues. CDR1 is MNHNS and CDR2 is SASEGT in the germline V gene. The CDR3: CASSEATNGHYGYTF. The CDR3 DNA is TGTGCCAGCAGTGAAGCGACTAACGGACACTATGGCTACACCTTC.

This clone was seen just once. The gene calls are TRBV2 and TRBJ2-3; 9 bases are a match to TRBD1. The CDR3 runs 14 residues. Germline V lookup: CDR1 SNHLY, CDR2 FYNNEI. The ends lost 7 bases at V and 5 bases at J; junction bases unmatched: 7. The CDR3 DNA reads TGTGCCAGCAACGGACAGGGGAGAAAAGATACGCAGTATTTT. Translating gives CASNGQGRKDTQYF.

The J gene is TRBJ2-5, the V gene TRBV7-2; D gene unclear. CDR1 SGHTA and CDR2 FQGNSA come from the germline V gene. The length of the CDR3 is 12 residues. With 5 bases removed from V and 4 bases from J, the gap between germline ends came to 8 bases. The CDR3 spells CASSPLVETQYF. DNA of the CDR3: TGTGCCAGCAGCCCTTTAGTAGAGACCCAGTACTTC.

The rearrangement uses TRBV28 and TRBJ1-1; possible D gene TRBD1, 6 bases. With 2 bases removed from V and 0 bases from J, the gap between germline ends came to 13 bases. The CDR3 is 16 residues long. From germline, CDR1 is MDHEN and CDR2 SYDVKM. Here the CDR3 reads CASSLVAGVVNTEAFF. The CDR3 DNA reads as TGTGCCAGCAGTTTAGTGGCAGGGGTGGTGAACACTGAAGCTTTCTTT.

J is TRBJ1-1 and V is TRBV6-6, with 12 bases fitting TRBD1. The CDR3 is 14 amino acids. Germline V gene lookup returns CDR1 MNHNY and CDR2 SVGAGI (reference sequence). J was trimmed by 11 bases and V by 5 bases; bases with no gene match: 9. The CDR3 DNA reads as TGTGCCAGCAGTCAAGGGACAGGGGGCGCCAGGGCTTTCTTT. Its translation is CASSQGTGGARAFF.

This clone occurred a few times. The chain carries TRBV9 and TRBJ2-5, with 8 bases matching TRBD2. J was trimmed by 5 bases and V by 4 bases; bases with no gene match: 13. Germline assignment: CDR1 SGDLS and CDR2 YYNGEE. The CDR3 has 16 amino acids. In DNA, the CDR3 is TGTGCCAGCAGCCCCGCGGGGGGCGATGGGAGGGAGACCCAGTACTTC. Protein sequence: CASSPAGGDGRETQYF.

V gene TRBV7-9 combines with J gene TRBJ1-4; D perhaps matches TRBD1 (6 bases). Germline assignment: CDR1 SEHNR and CDR2 FQNEAQ (reference sequence). This CDR3 has 14 residues. V dropped 2 bases and J dropped 8 bases, with 12 bases sitting between them. The CDR3 sequence is CASSLSTQGEKLFF. CDR3 nucleotide sequence: TGTGCCAGCAGCTTATCAACCCAGGGGGAAAAACTGTTTTTT.

The V and J genes are TRBV18 and TRBJ1-2, with TRBD1 identical over 7 bases. The CDR3 sequence is 15 residues long. In germline, CDR1 is KGHSH, CDR2 LQKENI. Trimming cost V 4 bases and J 7 bases; bases outside gene matches: 12. CDR3 amino acids: CASSLNLQGSGGYTF. In DNA, the CDR3 is TGTGCCAGCTCACTAAACCTACAGGGGAGCGGTGGCTACACCTTC.

This clone has a handful of counts. This chain links TRBV7-2 with TRBJ1-2; perhaps TRBD1 as D (5 bases). The CDR3 has 14 residues. Between the trimmed V and J ends, which lost 4 bases and 8 bases, there was a span of 17 bases. The germline CDR1 and CDR2 sequences are SGHTA and FQGNSA. This chain's CDR3 is CASSSGFTSRGYTF. For the CDR3, the DNA is TGTGCCAGCAGCTCAGGGTTCACAAGTAGGGGCTACACCTTC.

The genes are TRBV5-1 and TRBJ2-1; maybe TRBD1 (5 bases). Deletions cut 0 bases from V and 7 bases from J, with 8 bases between. CDR3 length: 13 amino acids. Germline CDR1 SGHRS, CDR2 YFSETQ. CDR3 bases: TGCGCCAGCAGCTTGGAAGGGGTAAATGAGCAGTTCTTC. Residues: CASSLEGVNEQFF.

The chain recombines TRBV6-6 with TRBJ1-1; 8 bases align to TRBD1. V trimming: 5 bases; J trimming: 0 bases; junction bases outside the gene matches: 8. Germline assignment: CDR1 MNHNY and CDR2 SVGAGI (reference sequence). The CDR3 consists of 16 residues. As DNA, the CDR3 is TGTGCCAGCAGTCTACAGGGGGAGGGGTTGAACACTGAAGCTTTCTTT. Translated, it gives CASSLQGEGLNTEAFF.

The gene calls are TRBV5-6 and TRBJ2-2; 10 bases align to TRBD1. This CDR3 has 16 residues. V gave up 4 bases and J gave up 4 bases; unmatched junction bases: 7. CDR1 is SGHDT and CDR2 is YYEEEE in the germline V gene. CDR3 nucleotide sequence: TGTGCCAGCAGCCAACGGGACAGGGGAGGCACCGGGGAGCTGTTTTTT. Translating it yields CASSQRDRGGTGELFF.

CDR3 loop: CASSVQGKGGEQYF. In nucleotides, the CDR3 is TGTGCCAGCAGTGTACAGGGGAAAGGTGGCGAGCAGTACTTC. This rearrangement joins TRBV28 to TRBJ2-7; the match to TRBD1 covers 7 bases. Germline V gives CDR1 MDHEN, CDR2 SYDVKM. The V segment lost 5 bases and the J segment 6 bases; nucleotides outside the gene matches: 10. This CDR3 has 14 residues.

V and J are TRBV10-1 and TRBJ2-7; D is perhaps TRBD1 (5 bases). Between the trimmed V and J ends, which lost 3 bases and 3 bases, there was a span of 12 bases. This CDR3 comprises 14 residues. Germline CDR1 reads WNHNN; CDR2 reads SYGVQD (reference sequence). The CDR3 bases are TGCGCCAGCAGTGAATCAGACAGCCACTACGAGCAGTACTTC. This gives the protein CASSESDSHYEQYF.

Worth noting for this clone: One junction end disagrees with the germline gene, perhaps due to a read error. The V and J genes are TRBV27 and TRBJ1-2; 8 bases agree with TRBD1. Germline V lookup: CDR1 MNHEY, CDR2 SMNVEV (reference sequence). CDR3 length equals 13 residues. CDR3 sequence reads: CASTRQGNYGHTF. CDR3 nucleotide sequence: TGTGCCAGCACAAGACAGGGGAACTATGGCCACACCTTC.